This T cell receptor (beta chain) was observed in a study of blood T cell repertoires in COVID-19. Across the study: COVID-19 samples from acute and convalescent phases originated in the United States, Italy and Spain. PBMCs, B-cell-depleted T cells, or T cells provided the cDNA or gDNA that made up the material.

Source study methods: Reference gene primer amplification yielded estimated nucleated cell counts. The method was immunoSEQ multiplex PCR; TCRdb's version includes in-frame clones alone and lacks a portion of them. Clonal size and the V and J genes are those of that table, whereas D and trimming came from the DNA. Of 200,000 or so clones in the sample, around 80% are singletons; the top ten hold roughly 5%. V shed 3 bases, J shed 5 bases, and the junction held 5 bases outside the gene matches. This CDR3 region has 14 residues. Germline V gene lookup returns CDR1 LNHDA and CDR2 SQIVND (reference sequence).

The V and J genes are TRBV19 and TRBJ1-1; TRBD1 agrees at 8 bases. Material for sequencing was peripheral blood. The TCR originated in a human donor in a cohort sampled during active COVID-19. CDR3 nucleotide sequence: TGTGCCAGTAGTATTAGCAGGGGGCAAACTGAAGCTTTCTTT. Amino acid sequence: CASSISRGQTEAFF.